This T cell receptor (beta chain) is from a study of T cell responses to AZD1222 COVID-19 vaccine. Of note for this clone: Antigen unknown.

Germline CDR1 and CDR2: SGHTA and FQGNSA. This CDR3 contains 15 residues. The J segment lost 0 bases and the V segment lost 7 bases, leaving 5 bases of the junction unmatched. Study observations and caveats: Spike as a whole was targeted by vaccine-associated CD4 TCRs, dominant at 160-218 and 743-854. Repertoire samples came only from after the peak T cell response. Rises in breadth and depth of Spike-specific TCRs came after two AZD1222 doses. White British donors predominated, females outnumbered males, and clonal diversity was possibly underestimated.

Profiled with immunoSEQ multiplex PCR; TCRdb holds only in-frame clones, not every one. The sample consists of about 120,000 clones, roughly 88% of them appearing once. The clonotype originates from an adult in good health. Sequencing used peripheral blood, obtained on day 0 of AZD1222 vaccination. The chain combines TRBV7-2 with TRBJ2-1; TRBD2 matches 8 bases. Here the CDR3 reads CASKSGGYSYNEQFF. Here the CDR3 DNA reads TGTGCCAGCAAGAGCGGGGGTTACTCCTACAATGAGCAGTTCTTC.